This T cell receptor beta chain was sequenced for a study of CD8+ T cells in alopecia areata. About the study: A 6-month off-drug phase came after tofacitinib, which had lasted 6 to 18 months. Study-level points and caveats: Shared TCR sequences were less clear between patients than in mice, possibly partly from HLA diversity. Relative to normal scalp, lesional scalp, especially alopecia totalis/universalis, showed higher clonality.

V shed 5 bases, J shed 8 bases, and the junction held 4 bases outside the gene matches. This CDR3 has 14 residues. Germline CDR1 and CDR2: SGHNT and YENEEA. Notes on this clone: Its antigen is not known.

Peripheral blood, together with lesional scalp punch biopsies, was collected from alopecia areata patients. Extraction and reverse transcription of RNA yielded cDNA as the sequencing template. The data were produced by immunoSEQ multiplex PCR, yet TCRdb's version contains in-frame clones alone and is incomplete. The sample has 13,000 or so clones; roughly 50% are singletons. The genes are TRBV11-3 and TRBJ1-6; 9 bases are a match to TRBD1. Sequencing was done on a sample of skin. This TCR derives from a human donor with alopecia areata. The CDR3 region has the DNA TGTGCCAGCAGCCGCGACAGGGGGGATTCACCCCTCCACTTT. Translation gives CASSRDRGDSPLHF.